Here is one TCR beta chain with its context. This specimen comes from a study of blood T cell repertoires in COVID-19. Profiled with immunoSEQ multiplex PCR; TCRdb holds only in-frame clones, not every one. This table holds approximately 260,000 clones, around four fifths found once. This CDR3 region has 16 residues. Germline loops: CDR1 PRHDT, CDR2 FYEKMQ (reference sequence). J was trimmed by 4 bases and V by 4 bases; bases with no gene match: 7. The TCR sequence derives from a man aged 25-45 years with acute COVID-19. The specimen sequenced was PBMCs or T cells enriched from blood (not recorded which). This chain links TRBV13 with TRBJ2-1; 10 bases align to TRBD1. The CDR3 spells CASSSHGTGDYNEQFF. CDR3 DNA sequence: TGTGCCAGCAGCTCTCACGGGACAGGGGATTACAATGAGCAGTTCTTC.